Each of the 25 T cell receptor beta chains below was sequenced from the same sample in a study of human T cells and chemical hapten exposure. Time point specified: patch test 1, 2 weeks after DPC sensitization. The sample's treatment: therapeutic diphenylcyclopropenone sensitization with weekly scalp DPC. TCRdb redid the calling of the RACE reads with MiXCR, one entry per CDR3 protein. The table shows about 49,000 distinct CDR3 sequences, with about 10% occurring only once. Sequencing was performed on whole blood, taken in connection with sensitization to the hapten diphenylcyclopropenone (DPC). Receptors were obtained from a woman aged 45-59 years with alopecia areata. Some clones in this sample may be carry-over from other donors' samples.

The chain combines TRBV14 with TRBJ2-7; D is ambiguous. This CDR3 spans 14 amino acids. Germline CDR1 SGHDN, CDR2 FVKESK. The germline V and J ends were trimmed by 1 base and 2 bases, with 9 bases remaining between them. The CDR3 DNA is TGTGCCAGCAGCCAAGTCTCAGGTCCCTACGAGCAGTACTTC. This codes for CASSQVSGPYEQYF.

This clonotype has ten or more counts. This chain connects TRBV7-2 to TRBJ2-7; D is possibly TRBD2 (5 bases). Germline CDR1 is SGHTA and CDR2 is FQGNSA. The V end lost 0 bases, the J end lost 7 bases, and 7 bases lay between the germline ends. This CDR3 is 12 amino acids long. CDR3 coding DNA: TGTGCCAGCAGCTTAGCCCGCGGGGAGCAGTACTTC. Its protein product is CASSLARGEQYF.

The chain uses TRBV29-1 and TRBJ1-1; 10 positions agree with TRBD1. Germline assignment: CDR1 SQVTM and CDR2 ANQGSEA. CDR3 size: 13 residues. With V trimmed by 7 bases and J by 1 base, 3 bases remained unmatched. In DNA form, the CDR3 reads TGCAGCGGAGACAGGGGGCGGAACACTGAAGCTTTCTTT. Its protein is CSGDRGRNTEAFF.

The V call is TRBV7-9, the J call TRBJ1-1; possibly TRBD1 for D (5 bases). Germline V gives CDR1 SEHNR, CDR2 FQNEAQ (reference sequence). CDR3 length: 13 amino acids. Trimming pared 5 bases from V and 1 base from J, leaving 8 bases between. The CDR3: CASSQQGNTEAFF. CDR3 sequence (DNA): TGTGCCAGCAGCCAGCAGGGGAACACTGAAGCTTTCTTT.

This clonotype was found a few times. The rearrangement joins TRBV20-1 to TRBJ2-1; 8 positions match TRBD2. Trimming cost V 0 bases and J 0 bases; bases outside gene matches: 7. This CDR3 is built from 17 residues. Per germline, CDR1 DFQATT and CDR2 SNEGSKA (reference sequence). CDR3 sequence: CSARDRLAQSSYNEQFF. Here the CDR3 DNA reads TGCAGTGCTAGAGATAGACTAGCGCAAAGCTCCTACAATGAGCAGTTCTTC.

The chain uses TRBV5-1 and TRBJ2-2; TRBD2 agrees at 11 bases. Germline values: CDR1 SGHRS, CDR2 YFSETQ. Trimming took 4 bases from V and 0 from J; bases not matched to a gene: 8. The CDR3 consists of 18 residues. CDR3 nucleotides: TGCGCCAGCAGCCTCCCCCTACTAGCGGGGGCGAACACCGGGGAGCTGTTTTTT. Encoded protein: CASSLPLLAGANTGELFF. The full variable domain, its missing parts supplied by reference TRBV5-1 and TRBJ2-2, is KAGVTQTPRYLIKTRGQQVTLSCSPISGHRSVSWYQQTPGQGLQFLFEYFSETQRNKGNFPGRFSGRQFSNSRSEMNVSTLELGDSALYLCASSLPLLAGANTGELFFGEGSRLTVL.

This clonotype was counted between two and nine times. The gene calls are TRBV6-1 and TRBJ1-2; a possible D gene is TRBD1 (5 bases). In germline, CDR1 is MNHNS, CDR2 SASEGT. This CDR3 spans 16 amino acids. Trimming shortened V by 0 bases and J by 4 bases, and 15 bases separated the two germline ends. CDR3 DNA sequence: TGTGCCAGCAGTGAAGCTGGGGCCAATGCGGGCTATGGCTACACCTTC. Its protein is CASSEAGANAGYGYTF.

The chain combines TRBV20-1 with TRBJ2-2; unclear D gene. Germline CDR1 DFQATT, CDR2 SNEGSKA (reference sequence). The CDR3 is 15 residues long. V gave up 5 bases and J gave up 0 bases, with 13 bases separating them. CDR3 protein: CSAWKARSNTGELFF. CDR3 in DNA: TGCAGTGCTTGGAAGGCCCGATCGAACACCGGGGAGCTGTTTTTT.

This clonotype was counted at least ten times. This sequence joins TRBV28 and TRBJ1-2; no definite D call. CDR3 length: 14 residues. The V end lost 7 bases, the J end lost 5 bases, and 17 bases lay between the germline ends. In germline, CDR1 is MDHEN, CDR2 SYDVKM. As DNA, the CDR3 is TGTGCCAGCATCGACCCAGAGAAGCTTTATGGCTACACCTTC. Translating it yields CASIDPEKLYGYTF.

The table lists this clonotype with a few counts. V gene TRBV11-2 combines with J gene TRBJ2-3; 10 nucleotides agree with TRBD2. J lost 2 bases, V lost 2 bases, and 13 bases had no gene match. The CDR3 contains 19 residues. Germline loops: CDR1 SGHAT, CDR2 FQNNGV. The CDR3 coding sequence is TGTGCCAGCAGCTTAAGGCTAGCGGGAGCTTCGGAATTCACAGATACGCAGTATTTT. Translating gives CASSLRLAGASEFTDTQYF.

Ten or more counts support this clonotype. The chain uses TRBV29-1 and TRBJ2-7; D is perhaps TRBD1 or TRBD2 (6 bases each). V was pared by 3 bases and J by 3 bases, with 12 bases between. This CDR3 contains 13 residues. Germline CDR1 is SQVTM and CDR2 is ANQGSEA. The CDR3 sequence: CSVDGGPNYEQYF. The CDR3 DNA reads TGCAGCGTTGATGGGGGGCCGAACTACGAGCAGTACTTC.

This clonotype was counted a few times. The J gene is TRBJ1-2, the V gene TRBV7-9, with TRBD1 matching over 9 bases. Trimming removed 1 base from V and 7 bases from J; junction bases left unmatched: 13. The CDR3 consists of 17 residues. Germline CDR1 reads SEHNR; CDR2 reads FQNEAQ (reference sequence). CDR3 nucleotides: TGTGCCAGCAGCTTAGACGCGCCGGGACAGGGAGCCAGTGGCTACACCTTC. Protein: CASSLDAPGQGASGYTF.

This chain uses TRBV12-3 or TRBV12-4 with TRBJ2-3; D might be TRBD1 (6 bases). Trimming shortened V by 5 bases and J by 5 bases, and 20 bases separated the two germline ends. This CDR3 contains 16 residues. The CDR3 protein is CASSPPRGRIGDTQYF. The CDR3 DNA reads as TGTGCCAGCAGTCCCCCCAGGGGCCGAATCGGAGATACGCAGTATTTT.

CDR3 bases: TGTGCCAGCAGCTCGGGACAGACCACTGAAGCTTTCTTT. The encoded protein is CASSSGQTTEAFF. The chain couples TRBV11-2 to TRBJ1-1, with 7 bases fitting TRBD1. The germline gives CDR1 SGHAT, CDR2 FQNNGV. V shed 4 bases and J 4 bases; nucleotides not matched to a gene: 3. This CDR3 comprises 13 residues.

The table lists this clonotype with a few counts. This chain links TRBV5-1 with TRBJ1-4, with D possibly being TRBD1 (6 bases). CDR3 length: 16 amino acids. Trimming took off 4 bases at V and 8 bases at J, with 21 bases between the two ends. Germline V CDR1 and CDR2: SGHRS, YFSETQ. CDR3 bases: TGCGCCAGCAGCCCAGAGGGGGGTCAGGGCCAGGAAAAACTGTTTTTT. Translation: CASSPEGGQGQEKLFF.

Many counts were recorded for this clonotype. This chain links TRBV4-3 with TRBJ2-1, with 9 nucleotides matching TRBD2. Trimming removed 1 base from V and 12 bases from J; junction bases left unmatched: 10. The CDR3 consists of 15 residues. CDR1 and CDR2 from the germline V gene are LGHNA and YSLEER. DNA of the CDR3: TGCGCCAGCAGCCAAGGACTAGCGGAGTCCGAAGGGCAGTTCTTC. Its translation is CASSQGLAESEGQFF.

This clonotype was picked up many times. V gene TRBV29-1 combines with J gene TRBJ2-5; D remains unclear. Trimming removed 6 bases from V and 1 base from J, with 15 bases in between. Germline CDR1 and CDR2: SQVTM and ANQGSEA. The CDR3 runs 14 residues. DNA of the CDR3: TGCAGCGTGGCAACGGGTCGCGCCCAAGAGACCCAGTACTTC. Protein sequence: CSVATGRAQETQYF.

This clonotype was seen a handful of times. CDR3 DNA: TGTGCCATCAGTGACCTCACAGATACGCAGTATTTT. This codes for CAISDLTDTQYF. The rearrangement joins TRBV10-3 to TRBJ2-3; D gene unclear. Looked up from germline, CDR1 is ENHRY and CDR2 is SYGVKD. The germline V and J ends were trimmed by 3 bases and 2 bases, with 3 bases remaining between them. The CDR3 is 12 amino acids.

In this sample, this clonotype turned up many times. V is TRBV9 and J is TRBJ2-3, with D unresolved. The V gene's germline CDR1 is SGDLS and CDR2 YYNGEE. CDR3 length: 13 amino acids. Trimming took off 2 bases at V and 5 bases at J, with 9 bases between the two ends. CDR3 region: CASSVGPKDTQYF. CDR3 sequence (DNA): TGTGCCAGCAGCGTTGGGCCCAAAGATACGCAGTATTTT. Combining the CDR3 with reference TRBV9 and TRBJ2-3 gives the whole variable domain DSGVTQTPKHLITATGQRVTLRCSPRSGDLSVYWYQQSLDQGLQFLIQYYNGEERAKGNILERFSAQQFPDLHSELNLSSLELGDSALYFCASSVGPKDTQYFGPGTRLTVL.

At least ten counts were recorded for this clonotype. This sequence joins TRBV9 and TRBJ1-2; D possibly corresponds to TRBD1 (6 bases). Germline CDR1 and CDR2: SGDLS and YYNGEE. V dropped 1 base and J dropped 4 bases, with 17 bases sitting between them. This CDR3 is 16 amino acids long. This chain's CDR3 is CASSVTHSGGGYGYTF. CDR3 coding DNA: TGTGCCAGCAGCGTAACACACTCCGGGGGCGGCTATGGCTACACCTTC.

This clonotype was seen a few times. The V gene is TRBV27, the J gene TRBJ2-5; D is undetermined. Between the trimmed V and J ends, which lost 4 bases and 4 bases, there was a span of 10 bases. The length of the CDR3 is 13 residues. Germline-derived CDR1 and CDR2 are MNHEY and SMNVEV (reference sequence). The CDR3 region is CASSSRQRETQYF. The CDR3 DNA is TGTGCCAGCAGTTCTAGACAAAGAGAGACCCAGTACTTC.

The chain recombines TRBV20-1 with TRBJ2-1; TRBD2 matches at 8 bases. This CDR3 has 15 amino acids. Per the germline V gene, CDR1 is DFQATT and CDR2 is SNEGSKA (reference sequence). The V segment lost 0 bases and the J segment 3 bases; nucleotides outside the gene matches: 4. The CDR3 nucleotides are TGCAGTGCTAGAGAGGCGCTAGCGGGCTACAATGAGCAGTTCTTC. As protein: CSAREALAGYNEQFF.

This clonotype has more than one count but fewer than ten. The V gene is TRBV20-1, the J gene TRBJ2-3, with 10 bases that match TRBD2. V trimming: 5 bases; J trimming: 1 base; junction bases outside the gene matches: 6. There are 15 residues in the CDR3. Germline loops: CDR1 DFQATT, CDR2 SNEGSKA (reference sequence). The CDR3 nucleotides read TGCAGTGCTCCGGCCCTAGCGGGAGGCACAGATACGCAGTATTTT. Protein sequence: CSAPALAGGTDTQYF.

This clonotype occurred many times. This chain uses TRBV3-1 with TRBJ2-7, with D uncertain. The CDR3 is made up of 14 amino acids. Germline V gene lookup returns CDR1 LGHDT and CDR2 YNNKEL (reference sequence). Between the trimmed V and J ends, which lost 3 bases and 0 bases, there was a span of 9 bases. CDR3 amino acids: CASSQGYSSYEQYF. CDR3 nucleotide sequence: TGTGCCAGCAGCCAGGGATACAGCTCCTACGAGCAGTACTTC.

Ten or more counts support this clonotype. V gene TRBV18 combines with J gene TRBJ1-5; D remains ambiguous. With 3 bases removed from V and 5 bases from J, the gap between germline ends came to 5 bases. In germline, CDR1 is KGHSH, CDR2 LQKENI. The CDR3 runs to 12 residues. The CDR3 protein is CASSPTDQPQHF. The CDR3, as DNA: TGTGCCAGCTCACCGACTGATCAGCCCCAGCATTTT.